The 20 T cell receptor beta chains below come from one sample, sequenced in a study of T cells in Graves' hyperthyroidism and ophthalmopathy. Amplification yielded TCR beta CDR3 regions, with RNA transcripts as the source. The HTBI primer set served for first-round RT-PCR of the TCR CDR3. TCRdb reanalysed the multiplex PCR reads using MiXCR and keeps one entry per CDR3 protein. The data show about 580,000 distinct CDR3 sequences, approximately 15% seen once. The sample consisted of blood. Receptor source: a woman between 25 and 40 years old with Graves' hyperthyroidism that later progressed to Graves' ophthalmopathy.

V usage is TRBV7-3 and J usage is TRBJ2-1, with unresolved D. Trimming stripped 5 bases from V and 5 bases from J, with 10 bases between. The CDR3 sequence is 13 residues long. Germline values: CDR1 SGHTA, CDR2 FQGTGA. CDR3 sequence reads: CASSIHWDNEQFF. DNA of the CDR3: TGTGCCAGCAGCATCCACTGGGACAATGAGCAGTTCTTC.

The chain has TRBV7-9 and TRBJ2-5; 14 bases map to TRBD2. CDR1 is SEHNR, CDR2 FQNEAQ, per germline (reference sequence). Losses at the gene ends were 3 bases for V and 12 bases for J; bases not matched to a gene: 6. The CDR3 spans 14 residues. The CDR3 protein is CASSLGTSGSLKYF. The CDR3, as DNA: TGTGCCAGCAGCTTGGGGACTAGCGGGAGTCTGAAGTACTTC.

This clonotype was counted many times. Relative to the germline gene, one junction end is altered; a read error may explain this. The rearrangement uses TRBV20-1 and TRBJ1-2; D might be TRBD1 (5 bases). In germline, CDR1 is DFQATT, CDR2 SNEGSKA (reference sequence). The CDR3 spans 12 residues. DNA of the CDR3: TGCAGGACAGCTAGGGATGTTTGGGAGTTCGCCTTC. Residues: CRTARDVWEFAF.

The sample holds a few counts of this clonotype. This chain uses TRBV19 with TRBJ2-3, with TRBD1 as a possible D gene (6 bases). Trimming removed 2 bases from V and 7 bases from J, with 16 bases in between. This CDR3 comprises 15 residues. CDR1 is LNHDA and CDR2 is SQIVND in the germline V gene (reference sequence). The CDR3 here is CASSIIGGVSNTQYF. CDR3 sequence (DNA): TGTGCCAGTAGTATAATAGGGGGAGTCTCCAATACGCAGTATTTT.

This sequence joins TRBV6-1 and TRBJ2-1, with TRBD2 as a possible D gene (5 bases). Germline V gene lookup returns CDR1 MNHNS and CDR2 SASEGT. CDR3 length: 13 amino acids. V gave up 5 bases and J gave up 7 bases, with 12 bases separating them. The CDR3 sequence is CASSHGVRNEQFF. For the CDR3, the DNA is TGTGCCAGCAGTCACGGGGTTCGGAATGAGCAGTTCTTC.

This clonotype was seen many times. The genes are TRBV11-3 and TRBJ2-2, with 8 bases matching TRBD1. Germline CDR1 SGHNT, CDR2 YENEEA. The J segment lost 7 bases and the V segment lost 0 bases, leaving 13 bases of the junction unmatched. The CDR3 has 18 residues. The CDR3 DNA reads as TGTGCCAGCAGCTTAGATTATAGATTGGCAGGGGGCGGCGGGGAGCTGTTTTTT. Protein: CASSLDYRLAGGGGELFF.

This clonotype was observed at least ten times. CDR3 nucleotides: TGTGCCAGCAGCTTAGGGGGCCCAGACTATGGCTACACCTTC. Its translation: CASSLGGPDYGYTF. J is TRBJ1-2 and V is TRBV5-4; TRBD1 aligns across 7 bases. Trimming cost V 2 bases and J 3 bases; bases outside gene matches: 4. CDR3 length equals 14 residues. Germline CDR1 and CDR2: SGHNT and YYREEE (reference sequence).

This clonotype appeared many times. The chain is built from TRBV7-3 and TRBJ2-3; 8 positions agree with TRBD2. Germline loops: CDR1 SGHTA, CDR2 FQGTGA. This CDR3 is 18 amino acids long. J gave up 4 bases and V 2 bases, and 14 bases lay outside the gene matches. Here the CDR3 DNA reads TGTGCCAGCAGCTTACTCCCCCCGGGACTAGGAGTTTCAGATACGCAGTATTTT. Its translation is CASSLLPPGLGVSDTQYF.

This clonotype was recorded a few times. The chain is built from TRBV4-1 and TRBJ2-5; 11 bases match TRBD2. J was trimmed by 4 bases and V by 4 bases; bases with no gene match: 5. Germline V CDR1 and CDR2: MGHRA, YSYEKL. This CDR3 has 15 residues. The CDR3 nucleotides are TGCGCCAGCAGCCGGGTCGGACTAGCGGGAGAGACCCAGTACTTC. Amino acids: CASSRVGLAGETQYF.

Concerning this clonotype itself: This may arise from a read error, as a much more abundant clone is one base away. The V and J genes are TRBV25-1 and TRBJ2-7; TRBD2 might be the D (6 bases). Germline V gives CDR1 MGHDK, CDR2 SYGVNS. The CDR3 sequence is 14 residues long. This chain's CDR3 is CASSDGSGIYERYF. In DNA, the CDR3 is TGTGCCAGCAGTGACGGTAGCGGAATCTACGAGCGGTACTTC.

The sample holds many counts of this clonotype. The chain combines TRBV10-3 with TRBJ2-3; TRBD2 matches at 8 bases. Germline-derived CDR1 and CDR2 are ENHRY and SYGVKD. V dropped 4 bases and J dropped 2; count of bases not matched to a gene: 8. This CDR3 has 16 residues. This CDR3 reads CAISGGTSGVTDTQYF. The CDR3 DNA is TGTGCCATCAGTGGGGGTACTAGCGGAGTCACAGATACGCAGTATTTT.

This clonotype appeared a few times. This chain links TRBV6-2 or TRBV6-3 with TRBJ2-2, with TRBD2 identical over 11 bases. The CDR3 covers 15 residues. The J segment lost 7 bases and the V segment lost 7 bases, leaving 8 bases of the junction unmatched. Germline CDR1 MNHEY, CDR2 SVGEGT. For the CDR3, the DNA is TGTGCCAGCACCTTAGCGGGAGGGCAAGGCGGGGAGCTGTTTTTT. Its translation is CASTLAGGQGGELFF.

As regards this clonotype: A much larger clone lies a single base off, so this may be a read error. The J gene is TRBJ2-5, the V gene TRBV20-1; D not certain. Germline V CDR1 and CDR2: DFQATT, SNEGSKA (reference sequence). Trimming left V 2 bases short and J 0 bases short, with 28 bases between. This CDR3 is 20 amino acids long. DNA for the CDR3: TGCAGTGCTAGACCCCGGTCCCAACGGGTCGAGTGGGCTTACCAAGAGACCCAGTACTTC. Translated, it gives CSARPRSQRVEWAYQETQYF.

A note on this clonotype: It is likely a read error, because the conserved phenylalanine at the end of the CDR3 is missing. This chain uses TRBV7-3 with TRBJ2-1, with a tentative D call TRBD2 (5 bases). From germline, CDR1 is SGHTA and CDR2 FQGTGA. The CDR3 sequence is 15 residues long. Trimming stripped 3 bases from V and 0 bases from J, with 9 bases between. The CDR3 region has the DNA TGTGCCAGCAGCTTGGCGGGTACCTCCTACAATGAGCAGTTCTGC. Translation gives CASSLAGTSYNEQFC.

In this sample, this clonotype turned up a few times. This sequence joins TRBV5-6 and TRBJ2-7, with D possibly called TRBD1 or TRBD2 (5 bases each). Germline V CDR1 and CDR2: SGHDT, YYEEEE. CDR3 size: 17 residues. Trimming stripped 4 bases from V and 0 bases from J, with 20 bases between. CDR3 in DNA: TGTGCCAGCAGCCGCCCAGCCGGGACGGGTTTCTCCTACGAGCAGTACTTC. This translates into CASSRPAGTGFSYEQYF. The full variable domain, rest sourced from reference TRBV5-6 and TRBJ2-7, is DAGVTQSPTHLIKTRGQQVTLRCSPKSGHDTVSWYQQALGQGPQFIFQYYEEEERQRGNFPDRFSGHQFPNYSSELNVNALLLGDSALYLCASSRPAGTGFSYEQYFGPGTRLTVT.

About this clonotype itself: Since a much larger clone is just one base distant, this may be a read error. This chain uses TRBV18 with TRBJ2-7; 9 bases match TRBD1. J gave up 5 bases and V 1 base, and 6 bases lay outside the gene matches. Looked up from germline, CDR1 is KGHSH and CDR2 is LQKENI. This CDR3 is 15 amino acids long. CDR3 loop: CASSPLTGGRDEQYF. DNA of the CDR3: TGTGCCAGCTCACCACTAACAGGGGGCCGCGACGAGCAGTACTTC.

The chain employs TRBV10-2 and TRBJ1-6, with D hard to call. V lost 0 bases and J lost 7, with 13 bases in between. This CDR3 has 16 amino acids. The V gene's germline CDR1 is WSHSY and CDR2 SAAADI. CDR3 loop: CASSESRAGGNSPLHF. CDR3 nucleotide sequence: TGCGCCAGCAGTGAGTCGCGGGCAGGAGGCAATTCACCCCTCCACTTT.

This clonotype was observed many times. The rearrangement joins TRBV29-1 to TRBJ2-1; D unresolved. Looked up from germline, CDR1 is SQVTM and CDR2 is ANQGSEA. Trimming removed 5 bases at V and 4 bases at J, with 18 bases between. CDR3 length equals 15 residues. CDR3 loop: CSVSPGLQAYNEQFF. In nucleotides, the CDR3 is TGCAGCGTTTCGCCCGGCCTCCAAGCTTACAATGAGCAGTTCTTC.

J is TRBJ2-1 and V is TRBV7-9; D unresolved. Germline V gives CDR1 SEHNR, CDR2 FQNEAQ (reference sequence). Trimming pared 1 base from V and 8 bases from J, leaving 9 bases between. The CDR3 covers 13 residues. The CDR3 sequence: CASSLVTYHEQFF. The CDR3 DNA sequence: TGTGCCAGCAGCTTAGTTACGTACCATGAGCAGTTCTTC.

Many counts were recorded for this clonotype. This chain connects TRBV19 to TRBJ1-4; possible D gene TRBD1, 6 bases. This CDR3 is built from 14 residues. CDR1 is LNHDA and CDR2 is SQIVND in the germline V gene (reference sequence). Trimming stripped 7 bases from V and 7 bases from J, with 16 bases between. The CDR3 DNA follows: TGTGCCAGTACTCCTCGGCAGGGGATTGAAAAACTGTTTTTT. The encoded protein is CASTPRQGIEKLFF.